These 28 T cell receptor beta chains were all obtained from the same sample, sequenced in a study of T cells in Graves' hyperthyroidism and ophthalmopathy. RNA transcripts gave rise to amplified TCR beta CDR3 regions. HTBI primers were used for first-round RT-PCR of the TCR CDR3. TCRdb ran MiXCR on the multiplex PCR reads and lists one entry per CDR3 protein. The repertoire consists of over 650,000 distinct CDR3 sequences, with 15% to 20% occurring once and the leading ten covering around 7.7%. Sequencing was carried out using blood. The receptors derive from a man between 18 and 29 years old with Graves' hyperthyroidism.

In this sample, this clonotype turned up many times. The rearrangement joins TRBV27 to TRBJ2-3; 11 bases agree with TRBD2. This CDR3 contains 15 residues. The V segment lost 5 bases and the J segment 6 bases; nucleotides outside the gene matches: 7. CDR1 MNHEY and CDR2 SMNVEV come from the germline V gene (reference sequence). CDR3: CASSPLAGGRDTQYF. Here the CDR3 DNA reads TGTGCCAGCAGTCCCCTAGCGGGAGGCCGGGATACGCAGTATTTT.

The V gene is TRBV6-1, the J gene TRBJ2-7, with 14 bases aligning to TRBD2. The germline gives CDR1 MNHNS, CDR2 SASEGT. This CDR3 is 15 amino acids long. Trimming took 6 bases from V and 6 from J; bases not matched to a gene: 7. CDR3: CASRIGTSGSLEQYF. The CDR3 DNA follows: TGTGCCAGCAGGATCGGGACTAGCGGGAGTCTCGAGCAGTACTTC.

This clonotype was counted at least ten times. The chain couples TRBV2 to TRBJ2-1; 9 bases align to TRBD2. Unmatched junction bases numbered 6, after V lost 6 bases and J lost 3 bases. The length of the CDR3 is 15 residues. Germline V gene data show CDR1 as SNHLY and CDR2 as FYNNEI. CDR3 residues: CASRISGSNYNEQFF. The CDR3 DNA follows: TGTGCCAGCAGGATTAGCGGGAGCAACTACAATGAGCAGTTCTTC.

This clonotype has only a few counts. As DNA, the CDR3 is TGTGCCAGCAGTGGATCGGGACAGGGGACCCACGAGCAGTACTTC. As protein: CASSGSGQGTHEQYF. This chain uses TRBV28 with TRBJ2-7; 10 bases agree with TRBD1. Per the germline V gene, CDR1 is MDHEN and CDR2 is SYDVKM. The CDR3 has 15 residues. The V gene end was trimmed by 5 bases and the J gene end by 5 bases; junction bases not matched to a gene: 9.

This clonotype was seen many times. This chain links TRBV6-6 with TRBJ1-1; D might be TRBD1 (5 bases). Germline CDR1 and CDR2: MNHNY and SVGAGI (reference sequence). This CDR3 has 15 residues. V was clipped by 1 base and J by 2 bases, with 11 bases between them. Written as DNA, the CDR3 is TGTGCCAGCAGTTACTTGGGGACGAGCAACACTGAAGCTTTCTTT. Translating it yields CASSYLGTSNTEAFF.

This clonotype was detected a few times. This rearrangement joins TRBV27 to TRBJ2-3; maybe TRBD2 (5 bases). With 3 bases removed from V and 3 bases from J, the gap between germline ends came to 25 bases. The CDR3 is 19 amino acids. Germline lookup yields CDR1 MNHEY and CDR2 SMNVEV (reference sequence). This CDR3 is CASSFGPGWNSKGTDTQYF. CDR3 nucleotide sequence: TGTGCCAGCAGTTTCGGGCCGGGGTGGAACTCGAAAGGGACAGATACGCAGTATTTT.

This clonotype has a count of ten or more. V usage is TRBV18 and J usage is TRBJ2-3; 7 bases match TRBD1. J was trimmed by 7 bases and V by 3 bases; bases with no gene match: 7. CDR1 is KGHSH, CDR2 LQKENI, per germline. CDR3 size: 14 residues. This chain's CDR3 is CASSPSTGEHTQYF. In DNA form, the CDR3 reads TGTGCCAGCTCACCGAGCACAGGGGAGCATACGCAGTATTTT.

This clonotype has just a few counts. The rearrangement links TRBV20-1 to TRBJ2-5; a possible D gene is TRBD2 (6 bases). V was trimmed by 6 bases and J by 6 bases, leaving 20 bases between them. Germline V CDR1 and CDR2: DFQATT, SNEGSKA (reference sequence). This CDR3 spans 14 amino acids. The CDR3 DNA reads TGCAGTGCAAAGGCTGGAGGGCCGTCGAAGACCCAGTACTTC. Its translation is CSAKAGGPSKTQYF.

This clonotype was counted a few times. J is TRBJ2-2 and V is TRBV27; D is unresolved. Germline CDR1 and CDR2: MNHEY and SMNVEV (reference sequence). The CDR3 sequence is 14 residues long. Trimming stripped 3 bases from V and 6 bases from J, with 11 bases between. The DNA for the CDR3 is TGTGCCAGCAGTTTCCAGGTGCGCCCCGGGGAGCTGTTTTTT. It yields the protein CASSFQVRPGELFF.

This clonotype has at least ten counts. The chain links TRBV27 to TRBJ2-7, with unresolved D. The CDR3 runs to 15 residues. Germline values: CDR1 MNHEY, CDR2 SMNVEV (reference sequence). Deletions cut 6 bases from V and 3 bases from J, with 18 bases between. The DNA of the CDR3 is TGTGCCAGCAGAAAAACCTTGGATTGGGGCTACGAGCAGTACTTC. It encodes CASRKTLDWGYEQYF.

This clonotype was seen ten or more times. The chain uses TRBV7-2 and TRBJ2-5, with 9 bases identical to TRBD1. There are 16 residues in the CDR3. V dropped 5 bases and J dropped 0; count of bases not matched to a gene: 7. Germline loops: CDR1 SGHTA, CDR2 FQGNSA. The CDR3 is CASSRPDRGNQETQYF. In DNA form, the CDR3 reads TGTGCCAGCAGCCGACCGGACAGGGGCAACCAAGAGACCCAGTACTTC.

With regard to this clonotype: A much larger clone sits a single nucleotide away, making a read error possible. V usage is TRBV28 and J usage is TRBJ1-4; D remains ambiguous. Germline V gives CDR1 MDHEN, CDR2 SYDVKM. Deletions cut 2 bases from V and 6 bases from J, with 10 bases between. The CDR3 length is 14 residues. The CDR3 reads CASSLDAWDEKLFF. CDR3 sequence (DNA): TGTGCCAGCAGTTTAGACGCGTGGGATGAAAAACTGTTTTTT.

This clonotype was counted only a few times. V gene TRBV11-2 combines with J gene TRBJ1-1; D is uncertain. The CDR3 sequence is 13 residues long. V lost 4 bases to trimming and J lost 5 bases, with 11 bases between them. The germline gives CDR1 SGHAT, CDR2 FQNNGV. CDR3 amino acids: CASSSIFQTEAFF. CDR3 sequence (DNA): TGTGCCAGCAGCTCCATCTTTCAAACTGAAGCTTTCTTT.

This clonotype was counted between two and nine times. V usage is TRBV18 and J usage is TRBJ2-7, with D unresolved. Deletions cut 6 bases from V and 4 bases from J, with 10 bases between. The CDR3 is made up of 12 amino acids. The germline CDR1 and CDR2 sequences are KGHSH and LQKENI. DNA of the CDR3: TGTGCCAGCTCTACTGATCTATACGAGCAGTACTTC. This sequence encodes CASSTDLYEQYF.

Ten or more counts support this clonotype. The chain has TRBV12-3 or TRBV12-4 and TRBJ1-6; D is uncertain. The CDR3 extends over 14 amino acids. V shed 2 bases and J shed 5 bases, with 7 bases lying between them. CDR3 nucleotide sequence: TGTGCCAGCAGTTTACACGGAGATAATTCACCCCTCCACTTT. Encoded protein: CASSLHGDNSPLHF.

With regard to this clonotype: A read error may account for a junction end that differs from germline. This sequence joins TRBV6-5 and TRBJ1-2; tentative D call: TRBD1 (5 bases). Per the germline V gene, CDR1 is MNHEY and CDR2 is SVGAGI. The CDR3 is 15 residues long. CDR3 in amino acids: CASSLPGPLGYSYTF. The CDR3 nucleotides are TGTGCCAGCAGTTTACCGGGACCCCTAGGCTATAGCTACACCTTC.

This clonotype has just a few counts. The chain has TRBV27 and TRBJ2-1, with D perhaps TRBD1 (6 bases). Trimming left V 1 base short and J 5 bases short, with 9 bases between. The CDR3 covers 14 residues. Per the germline V gene, CDR1 is MNHEY and CDR2 is SMNVEV (reference sequence). CDR3 sequence reads: CASSLWGRNNEQFF. CDR3 coding DNA: TGTGCCAGCAGTTTATGGGGGCGAAACAATGAGCAGTTCTTC.

The gene calls are TRBV5-1 and TRBJ2-5; tentative D call: TRBD1 (6 bases). This CDR3 comprises 13 residues. The V gene's germline CDR1 is SGHRS and CDR2 YFSETQ. V was shortened by 4 bases and J by 0 bases, with 7 bases between the two germline ends. The CDR3 DNA sequence: TGCGCCAGCAGCGGGGACAACCAAGAGACCCAGTACTTC. Translating gives CASSGDNQETQYF. Full variable domain (outside the CDR3, taken from reference TRBV5-1 and TRBJ2-5): KAGVTQTPRYLIKTRGQQVTLSCSPISGHRSVSWYQQTPGQGLQFLFEYFSETQRNKGNFPGRFSGRQFSNSRSEMNVSTLELGDSALYLCASSGDNQETQYFGPGTRLLVL.

This clonotype was detected ten times or more. This CDR3 reads CASSRGPEAFF. DNA of the CDR3: TGTGCCAGCTCGAGGGGCCCTGAAGCTTTCTTT. This chain links TRBV28 with TRBJ1-1, with TRBD1 as a possible D gene (5 bases). Looked up from germline, CDR1 is MDHEN and CDR2 is SYDVKM. The CDR3 extends over 11 amino acids. With 8 bases removed from V and 6 bases from J, the gap between germline ends came to 10 bases.

The CDR3 DNA follows: TGTGCCAGCAGCCTAAGGGGAGCGGCCTACAATGAGCAGTTCTTC. Protein: CASSLRGAAYNEQFF. V is TRBV28 and J is TRBJ2-1; the D call may be TRBD1 or TRBD2 (5 bases each). CDR1 and CDR2 from the germline V gene are MDHEN and SYDVKM. The V and J ends lost 6 bases and 2 bases respectively, with 14 bases between them. This CDR3 is built from 15 residues.

The chain employs TRBV5-6 and TRBJ1-1, with 8 bases fitting TRBD1. The CDR3 extends over 15 amino acids. Germline trimming cut 1 base from V and 3 bases from J; bases unmatched to any gene: 5. The germline gives CDR1 SGHDT, CDR2 YYEEEE. The CDR3 loop is CASSLYQGAYTEAFF. CDR3 DNA: TGTGCCAGCAGCTTGTACCAGGGGGCGTACACTGAAGCTTTCTTT. The whole variable domain, filled in from reference TRBV5-6 and TRBJ1-1, reads DAGVTQSPTHLIKTRGQQVTLRCSPKSGHDTVSWYQQALGQGPQFIFQYYEEEERQRGNFPDRFSGHQFPNYSSELNVNALLLGDSALYLCASSLYQGAYTEAFFGQGTRLTVV.

The chain is built from TRBV29-1 and TRBJ1-2; 7 bases agree with TRBD1. CDR3 size: 13 residues. Germline CDR1 reads SQVTM; CDR2 reads ANQGSEA. V lost 6 bases and J lost 3; bases outside the gene matches: 7. CDR3 nucleotide sequence: TGCAGCGTCGGCAGCGGGACAGACTATGGCTACACCTTC. Encoded protein: CSVGSGTDYGYTF.

This clonotype showed up many times. The V call is TRBV11-2, the J call TRBJ2-7, with 9 bases fitting TRBD1. V gave up 5 bases and J gave up 2 bases; unmatched junction bases: 7. Germline lookup yields CDR1 SGHAT and CDR2 FQNNGV. There are 15 residues in the CDR3. DNA of the CDR3: TGTGCCAGCAGCCGGGCCCGGACAGGGGCCTACGAGCAGTACTTC. Translating gives CASSRARTGAYEQYF.

This clonotype was detected a few times. The rearrangement joins TRBV6-5 to TRBJ2-7; D is undetermined. Germline V gene sequence: CDR1 MNHEY, CDR2 SVGAGI. V lost 2 bases to trimming and J lost 2 bases, with 10 bases between them. This CDR3 is 14 amino acids long. The CDR3 loop reads CASSYGSVTYEQYF. CDR3 nucleotide sequence: TGTGCCAGCAGTTACGGGTCAGTTACCTACGAGCAGTACTTC.

In this sample, this clonotype turned up many times. This chain joins TRBV11-2 and TRBJ2-5; D uncertain. Trimming left V 1 base short and J 2 bases short, with 11 bases between. The germline CDR1 and CDR2 sequences are SGHAT and FQNNGV. The CDR3 extends over 15 amino acids. CDR3 nucleotide sequence: TGTGCCAGCAGCTTAGTATCGGGCGGACAAGAGACCCAGTACTTC. Translating gives CASSLVSGGQETQYF.

This clonotype was observed a handful of times. The chain employs TRBV19 and TRBJ1-5; TRBD1 aligns across 7 bases. Trimming cost V 2 bases and J 4 bases; bases outside gene matches: 8. The germline V gene has CDR1 LNHDA and CDR2 SQIVND (reference sequence). CDR3 length: 16 residues. Here the CDR3 reads CASSIMQGGYNQPQHF. The CDR3 DNA is TGTGCCAGTAGTATAATGCAGGGGGGTTATAATCAGCCCCAGCATTTT.

This clonotype was recorded at least ten times. V usage is TRBV12-5 and J usage is TRBJ2-7; 8 nucleotides match TRBD1. The CDR3 length is 16 residues. V shed 0 bases and J 2 bases; nucleotides not matched to a gene: 6. CDR1 is LGHNT and CDR2 is FRNRAP in the germline V gene. Here the CDR3 DNA reads TGTGCTAGTGGTTTGGTACTGGGACAGGCTACCTACGAGCAGTACTTC. Its protein product is CASGLVLGQATYEQYF.

This clonotype appeared many times. J is TRBJ1-1 and V is TRBV28, with D maybe TRBD1 (5 bases). V lost 7 bases to trimming and J lost 2 bases, with 23 bases between them. The CDR3 has 17 amino acids. Germline V gene sequence: CDR1 MDHEN, CDR2 SYDVKM. The CDR3 is CASTLPPARALNTEAFF. For the CDR3, the DNA is TGTGCCAGCACCCTACCCCCGGCCAGGGCACTAAACACTGAAGCTTTCTTT.